One sample yielded the 30 T cell receptor beta chains listed below, sequenced in a study of Graves' ophthalmopathy and Graves' hyperthyroidism. The authors amplified TCR beta CDR3 regions from RNA transcripts. An opening RT-PCR round employed HTBI primers and preceded a second-round multiplex PCR. TCRdb re-derived calls from the multiplex PCR reads in MiXCR, one entry per CDR3 protein. The sample holds about 590,000 distinct CDR3 sequences, roughly 40% seen once. The specimen sequenced was peripheral blood or thyroid tissue (not recorded which). The receptors were sampled from an adult man with Graves' hyperthyroidism.

The chain is built from TRBV7-6 and TRBJ2-3; D not resolved. The V end was cut by 0 bases, the J end by 1 base, with 8 bases between. The germline V gene encodes CDR1 SGHVS and CDR2 FNYEAQ. The CDR3 consists of 15 residues. CDR3: CASSLAVERTDTQYF. CDR3 sequence (DNA): TGTGCCAGCAGCTTAGCCGTTGAGCGCACAGATACGCAGTATTTT.

Remarks on this clonotype: A junction boundary mismatches the germline segment, possibly from a read error. The rearrangement uses TRBV16 and TRBJ2-7, with D perhaps being TRBD1 or TRBD2 (5 bases each). CDR1 is KGHSY, CDR2 FQNENV, per germline. This CDR3 is 13 amino acids long. The CDR3 DNA is TGTGCCAGCAGCCAAGGGGGACGCTACGAGCGGTACTTC. This codes for CASSQGGRYERYF.

This clonotype came up many times. V is TRBV12-3 or TRBV12-4 and J is TRBJ1-6; 9 bases are shared with TRBD1. The CDR3 contains 16 residues. J lost 7 bases, V lost 7 bases, and 11 bases had no gene match. CDR3 sequence: CASTDPGQGLNSPLHF. CDR3 bases: TGTGCCAGCACCGACCCGGGACAGGGACTAAATTCACCCCTCCACTTT.

This clonotype showed up just a few times. The V gene is TRBV28, the J gene TRBJ1-2; 7 bases are a match to TRBD1. Germline V gene lookup returns CDR1 MDHEN and CDR2 SYDVKM. This CDR3 is built from 13 residues. The V segment lost 6 bases and the J segment 6 bases; nucleotides outside the gene matches: 7. The CDR3 bases are TGTGCCAGCAGGACAGGGTCTTTCGATGGCTACACCTTC. The encoded protein is CASRTGSFDGYTF.

For this clonotype: This may arise from a read error, as a much more abundant clone is one base away. The chain is built from TRBV25-1 and TRBJ1-2; D is perhaps TRBD1 (5 bases). The CDR3 has 11 residues. Germline V gene lookup returns CDR1 MGHDK and CDR2 SYGVNS. This chain's CDR3 is CVSRGVYGYTF. CDR3 nucleotide sequence: TGTGTCAGCAGAGGGGTCTATGGCTACACCTTC.

This clonotype was seen only once. The chain recombines TRBV24-1 with TRBJ2-5; tentatively, D is TRBD1 (6 bases). The germline V gene encodes CDR1 KGHDR and CDR2 SFDVKD. CDR3 size: 15 residues. Trimming removed 1 base from V and 4 bases from J, with 12 bases in between. In nucleotides, the CDR3 is TGTGCCACCAGTGATTTCAGGGGACCTACAGAGACCCAGTACTTC. Amino acids: CATSDFRGPTETQYF.

This clonotype occurred a few times. The CDR3 sequence is CASSLEQVADTQYF. The CDR3 DNA reads as TGTGCCAGCAGCTTAGAGCAGGTTGCAGATACGCAGTATTTT. The V and J genes are TRBV7-8 and TRBJ2-3; D unresolved. The CDR3 consists of 14 residues. V lost 1 base to trimming and J lost 4 bases, with 9 bases between them. The germline V gene encodes CDR1 SGHVS and CDR2 FQNEAQ.

This clonotype was counted at least ten times. The rearrangement joins TRBV25-1 to TRBJ1-2; D remains unclear. Trimming pared 2 bases from V and 0 bases from J, leaving 4 bases between. The CDR3 is 13 amino acids. CDR1 is MGHDK, CDR2 SYGVNS, per germline. This CDR3 is CASSEGSNYGYTF. CDR3 sequence (DNA): TGTGCCAGCAGTGAAGGATCTAACTATGGCTACACCTTC.

Many counts were recorded for this clonotype. The CDR3 DNA follows: TGCAGCGTCGCCCACGCGGGAGGTGGCACTGAAGCTTTCTTT. Its protein product is CSVAHAGGGTEAFF. The chain links TRBV29-1 to TRBJ1-1; D remains ambiguous. Between the trimmed V and J ends, which lost 6 bases and 4 bases, there was a span of 18 bases. The V gene's germline CDR1 is SQVTM and CDR2 ANQGSEA. This CDR3 is built from 14 residues.

This sequence joins TRBV5-6 and TRBJ2-2; weak D call: TRBD1 (5 bases). Germline V gene data show CDR1 as SGHDT and CDR2 as YYEEEE. V was cut by 0 bases and J by 4 bases, with 10 bases left in between. The CDR3 length is 15 residues. The CDR3 sequence: CASSLGGTLTGELFF. The CDR3 nucleotides read TGTGCCAGCAGCTTGGGGGGCACGCTCACCGGGGAGCTGTTTTTT. Drawing the rest from reference TRBV5-6 and TRBJ2-2, the complete variable domain is DAGVTQSPTHLIKTRGQQVTLRCSPKSGHDTVSWYQQALGQGPQFIFQYYEEEERQRGNFPDRFSGHQFPNYSSELNVNALLLGDSALYLCASSLGGTLTGELFFGEGSRLTVL.

J is TRBJ2-5 and V is TRBV3-1, with 14 bases matching TRBD2. The CDR3 runs to 16 residues. The V gene's germline CDR1 is LGHDT and CDR2 YNNKEL (reference sequence). Trimming cost V 0 bases and J 4 bases; bases outside gene matches: 1. CDR3 protein: CASSQEGTSGRETQYF. The CDR3, as DNA: TGTGCCAGCAGCCAAGAGGGGACTAGCGGGAGAGAGACCCAGTACTTC.

The V call is TRBV9, the J call TRBJ1-3; D is ambiguous. CDR3 length equals 17 residues. V was shortened by 7 bases and J by 0 bases, with 20 bases between the two germline ends. Germline CDR1 SGDLS, CDR2 YYNGEE. The CDR3 protein is CASSPYARPSSGNTIYF. DNA for the CDR3: TGTGCCAGCTCACCATACGCCCGACCGAGCTCTGGAAACACCATATATTTT.

This clonotype was picked up many times. The chain uses TRBV6-5 and TRBJ1-6, with D possibly being TRBD1 (5 bases). The germline gives CDR1 MNHEY, CDR2 SVGAGI. V lost 2 bases to trimming and J lost 8 bases, with 10 bases between them. The CDR3 loop spans 14 amino acids. CDR3 loop: CASSYQGADSPLHF. CDR3 DNA: TGTGCCAGCAGTTACCAGGGTGCCGATTCACCCCTCCACTTT.

The V gene is TRBV9, the J gene TRBJ1-6, with a possible D match to TRBD1 (5 bases). V was shortened by 5 bases and J by 7 bases, with 19 bases between the two germline ends. The CDR3 has 16 amino acids. In germline, CDR1 is SGDLS, CDR2 YYNGEE. CDR3 loop: CASRASPGTVNSPLHF. For the CDR3, the DNA is TGTGCCAGCAGGGCGTCGCCCGGGACGGTGAATTCACCCCTCCACTTT. The full variable domain, rest sourced from reference TRBV9 and TRBJ1-6, is DSGVTQTPKHLITATGQRVTLRCSPRSGDLSVYWYQQSLDQGLQFLIQYYNGEERAKGNILERFSAQQFPDLHSELNLSSLELGDSALYFCASRASPGTVNSPLHFGNGTRLTVT.

This chain connects TRBV24-1 to TRBJ1-4, with D possibly matching TRBD1 (5 bases). CDR1 is KGHDR, CDR2 SFDVKD, per germline. V was cut by 6 bases and J by 3 bases, with 25 bases left in between. There are 19 residues in the CDR3. The chain's CDR3 is CATSRPGTTGELPNEKLFF. The CDR3 DNA reads as TGTGCCACCAGTCGGCCAGGGACCACCGGGGAGCTGCCTAATGAAAAACTGTTTTTT.

Of note for this clonotype: At one end the junction does not follow the germline gene, possibly because of a read error. The V call is TRBV24-1, the J call TRBJ2-6; D possibly corresponds to TRBD2 (7 bases). The CDR3 has 15 residues. Germline CDR1 reads KGHDR; CDR2 reads SFDVKD. The CDR3 coding sequence is TGTGCCAGCAGTTTCCGGGGGGCGAGGGCCAACGTCCTGACTTTC. This translates into CASSFRGARANVLTF.

The chain couples TRBV10-3 to TRBJ2-1, with 7 positions matching TRBD2. Germline V gene sequence: CDR1 ENHRY, CDR2 SYGVKD. V lost 1 base to trimming and J lost 1 base; unmatched junction nucleotides: 4. The CDR3 length is 16 residues. CDR3 sequence reads: CAISELWEGSYNEQFF. The CDR3 nucleotides are TGTGCCATCAGTGAGTTGTGGGAGGGATCCTACAATGAGCAGTTCTTC.

This clonotype has a count of ten or more. V is TRBV5-4 and J is TRBJ1-2, with 7 positions matching TRBD1. CDR1 is SGHNT, CDR2 YYREEE, per germline (reference sequence). The CDR3 sequence is 14 residues long. V shed 4 bases and J 8 bases; nucleotides not matched to a gene: 11. The CDR3, as DNA: TGTGCCAGCAGCACGGAAGACAGGGTCGAAGGCTACACCTTC. Its protein is CASSTEDRVEGYTF. The full variable domain, completed using reference TRBV5-4 and TRBJ1-2, is ETGVTQSPTHLIKTRGQQVTLRCSSQSGHNTVSWYQQALGQGPQFIFQYYREEENGRGNFPPRFSGLQFPNYSSELNVNALELDDSALYLCASSTEDRVEGYTFGSGTRLTVV.

Notes on this clonotype: A much larger clone lies one base from this, so it may be a read error. The CDR3 DNA sequence: TGCGCCAGCAGCTTGGACGTGGGGCACGGGGAGCTGTTTTTT. Protein: CASSLDVGHGELFF. This chain connects TRBV5-1 to TRBJ2-2; D perhaps matches TRBD1 (5 bases). This CDR3 has 14 amino acids. V lost 0 bases and J lost 7, with 10 bases in between. CDR1 is SGHRS, CDR2 YFSETQ, per germline.

This clonotype was detected ten times or more. CDR3 sequence reads: CASSATGPSNQPQHF. The CDR3 coding sequence is TGTGCCAGTAGTGCGACAGGGCCTAGCAATCAGCCCCAGCATTTT. The rearrangement uses TRBV19 and TRBJ1-5, with 7 bases lining up with TRBD1. V trimming: 5 bases; J trimming: 0 bases; junction bases outside the gene matches: 4. CDR3 length equals 15 residues. The germline V gene encodes CDR1 LNHDA and CDR2 SQIVND (reference sequence). Based on the CDR3 plus reference TRBV19 and TRBJ1-5, the full variable domain is DGGITQSPKYLFRKEGQNVTLSCEQNLNHDAMYWYRQDPGQGLRLIYYSQIVNDFQKGDIAEGYSVSREKKESFPLTVTSAQKNPTAFYLCASSATGPSNQPQHFGDGTRLSIL.

This rearrangement joins TRBV15 to TRBJ1-2; a weak D match, TRBD1 (6 bases). Trimming pared 5 bases from V and 3 bases from J, leaving 13 bases between. The CDR3 spans 14 residues. Germline CDR1 LNHNV, CDR2 YYDKDF (reference sequence). The CDR3 nucleotides are TGTGCCACCAGCGGGCAGGGGAAGGACTATGGCTACACCTTC. Residues: CATSGQGKDYGYTF. The variable domain in full, with the rest retrieved from reference TRBV15 and TRBJ1-2, is DAMVIQNPRYQVTQFGKPVTLSCSQTLNHNVMYWYQQKSSQAPKLLFHYYDKDFNNEADTPDNFQSRRPNTSFCFLDIRSPGLGDTAMYLCATSGQGKDYGYTFGSGTRLTVV.

There are many counts of this clonotype. V gene TRBV6-5 combines with J gene TRBJ1-2; TRBD1 matches 9 bases. This CDR3 region has 15 residues. The germline gives CDR1 MNHEY, CDR2 SVGAGI. V lost 5 bases to trimming and J lost 6 bases; unmatched junction nucleotides: 10. The DNA of the CDR3 is TGTGCCAGCAGTGTCGCTCGGGACAGGGTGAATGGCTACACCTTC. This gives the protein CASSVARDRVNGYTF.

This clonotype was detected ten times or more. The J gene is TRBJ1-6, the V gene TRBV7-8; 8 bases line up with TRBD1. The J segment lost 10 bases and the V segment lost 5 bases, leaving 7 bases of the junction unmatched. This CDR3 region has 14 residues. Germline CDR1 reads SGHVS; CDR2 reads FQNEAQ. CDR3 DNA: TGTGCCAGCAGCACCCGACAGGGGACCTCACCCCTCCACTTT. This gives the protein CASSTRQGTSPLHF.

This clonotype was counted many times. The CDR3 loop reads CSAPGQGATEAFF. The CDR3 DNA reads TGCAGTGCTCCGGGACAGGGGGCCACTGAAGCTTTCTTT. The rearrangement links TRBV20-1 to TRBJ1-1; 12 nucleotides agree with TRBD1. The V gene end was trimmed by 5 bases and the J gene end by 4 bases; junction bases not matched to a gene: 2. Germline CDR1 reads DFQATT; CDR2 reads SNEGSKA (reference sequence). The CDR3 covers 13 residues.

This clonotype was counted at least ten times. The rearrangement uses TRBV10-2 and TRBJ1-2; D is perhaps TRBD1 (6 bases). This CDR3 comprises 12 residues. V was trimmed by 6 bases and J by 8 bases, leaving 13 bases between them. Germline CDR1 is WSHSY and CDR2 is SAAADI. CDR3 residues: CASRADRSGYTF. Here the CDR3 DNA reads TGCGCCAGCAGAGCCGACAGGTCGGGCTACACCTTC.

There are many counts of this clonotype. This chain joins TRBV19 and TRBJ1-5, with D tentatively TRBD1 (6 bases). V was pared by 5 bases and J by 2 bases, with 16 bases between. This CDR3 is built from 16 residues. Germline CDR1 is LNHDA and CDR2 is SQIVND (reference sequence). CDR3 protein: CASSPQGKGGNQPQHF. CDR3 bases: TGTGCCAGTAGTCCCCAGGGGAAAGGGGGCAATCAGCCCCAGCATTTT.

The chain has TRBV7-2 and TRBJ2-7, with TRBD1 matching over 8 bases. Germline trimming cut 5 bases from V and 1 base from J; bases unmatched to any gene: 13. The CDR3 consists of 17 residues. Germline lookup yields CDR1 SGHTA and CDR2 FQGNSA. The CDR3 DNA reads TGTGCCAGCAGCCAAGATTGGGGACAGGCACGATCCTACGAGCAGTACTTC. Residues: CASSQDWGQARSYEQYF.

This clonotype was recorded many times. V gene TRBV2 combines with J gene TRBJ2-7; D is perhaps TRBD1 (7 bases). The germline V gene has CDR1 SNHLY and CDR2 FYNNEI. The V gene lost 6 bases and the J gene lost 0 bases, with 24 bases spanning the gap. The CDR3 is 18 amino acids. The CDR3 protein is CASRGFGNQGGSSYEQYF. DNA of the CDR3: TGTGCCAGCAGGGGGTTTGGTAATCAGGGGGGCAGCTCCTACGAGCAGTACTTC.

The sample holds many counts of this clonotype. The rearrangement links TRBV25-1 to TRBJ1-1, with 9 positions matching TRBD1. The ends lost 5 bases at V and 6 bases at J; junction bases unmatched: 7. CDR1 is MGHDK and CDR2 is SYGVNS in the germline V gene. The CDR3 spans 14 residues. The CDR3 DNA reads TGTGCCAGCAGTCCGGGACAGGGAGGCCCTGAAGCTTTCTTT. Protein product: CASSPGQGGPEAFF.

This sequence joins TRBV7-6 and TRBJ2-3; D gene ambiguous. This CDR3 contains 14 residues. Between the trimmed V and J ends, which lost 4 bases and 4 bases, there was a span of 12 bases. Per germline, CDR1 SGHVS and CDR2 FNYEAQ. The CDR3 spells CASSYQEAADTQYF. In DNA form, the CDR3 reads TGTGCCAGCAGCTATCAAGAGGCCGCAGATACGCAGTATTTT.